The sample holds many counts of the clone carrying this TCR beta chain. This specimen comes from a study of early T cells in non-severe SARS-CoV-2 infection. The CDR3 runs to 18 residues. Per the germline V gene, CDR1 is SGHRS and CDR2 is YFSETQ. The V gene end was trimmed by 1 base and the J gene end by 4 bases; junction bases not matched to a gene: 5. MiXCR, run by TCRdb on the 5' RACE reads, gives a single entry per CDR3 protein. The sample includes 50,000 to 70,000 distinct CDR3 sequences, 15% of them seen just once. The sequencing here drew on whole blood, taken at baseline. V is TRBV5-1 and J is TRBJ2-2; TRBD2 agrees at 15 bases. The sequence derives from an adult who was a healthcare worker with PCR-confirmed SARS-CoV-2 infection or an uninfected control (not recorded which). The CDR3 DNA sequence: TGCGCCAGCAGCTTGTATTGGACTAGCGGGAGGGCCACCGGGGAGCTGTTTTTT. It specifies CASSLYWTSGRATGELFF.